This entry features one T cell receptor beta chain sequence. This record belongs to a study of blood T cell repertoires in COVID-19. Study-level background: Both acute and convalescent COVID-19 samples were obtained from the United States, Italy and Spain.

Trimming cost V 0 bases and J 3 bases; bases outside gene matches: 10. This CDR3 is built from 17 residues. Per the germline V gene, CDR1 is SGHAT and CDR2 is FQNNGV. The method was immunoSEQ multiplex PCR; TCRdb's version includes in-frame clones alone and lacks a portion of them. The table records about 270,000 clones, approximately 84% of them present only once. The sequence was collected from a human donor with COVID-19, enrolled during active disease. The donor label of this sample is uncertain. The material sequenced was peripheral blood. This chain connects TRBV11-2 to TRBJ2-7; 8 nucleotides agree with TRBD2. For the CDR3, the DNA is TGTGCCAGCAGCTTAGATCGAGGGACCGGGAGGGTCTACGAGCAGTACTTC. Its translation is CASSLDRGTGRVYEQYF.